This TCR beta chain was documented in a study of blood T cells in healthy people across ages. Study-wide points: In older individuals, TCR beta diversity per million T cells was lower, falling roughly linearly with age.

A second PCR of roughly 6 to 12 cycles used a sample-barcoded 5' primer and a J-beta primer mix. Each cDNA molecule was tagged by a template-switch adaptor with 12 random nucleotides. TCRdb analysed the 5' RACE reads with MiXCR anew, one entry per CDR3 protein. This repertoire shows 580,000 or so distinct CDR3 sequences, under 55% found once; its top ten account for 20% to 25%. This clonotype came up once. Its antigen is as yet unknown. At one end the junction does not follow the germline gene, possibly because of a read error. Every donor provided 7.5 to 10 milliliters of peripheral blood. This CDR3 region has 14 residues. Germline V gene sequence: CDR1 SGDLS, CDR2 YYNGEE.

Sequenced sample: blood. The V gene is TRBV9, the J gene TRBJ1-2, with D tentatively TRBD1 (6 bases). The origin of this receptor is an elderly man in good health. CDR3 DNA: TGTGCCAACAGCGTAGAGGGGGGGCCCCATGGCTACACCTTC. Translated, it gives CANSVEGGPHGYTF.